This entry lists 4 T cell receptor beta chains sequenced from one sample in a study of shared clonotypes between healthy human individuals. Clones were read by immunoSEQ multiplex PCR, and TCRdb kept only the in-frame ones, dropping some. The repertoire holds 1,100,000 or so clones, with 70% to 80% as singletons. The material sequenced was memory CD4+ T cells from PBMCs. The subset is: CD45RA-negative fraction. The origin of the receptors is a man aged 18-30 years in good health. Some clones in this sample may be carry-over from other donors' samples.

This chain uses TRBV30 with TRBJ2-1, with no clear D. Germline assignment: CDR1 GTSNPN and CDR2 SVGIG (reference sequence). CDR3 length equals 13 residues. Trimming removed 4 bases at V and 1 base at J, with 8 bases between. The CDR3, as DNA: TGTGCCTGGAACTGGAATTCCTACAATGAGCAGTTCTTC. Its translation: CAWNWNSYNEQFF.

This clone has only a few counts. V is TRBV6-1 and J is TRBJ1-3, with D hard to call. With 6 bases removed from V and 7 bases from J, the gap between germline ends came to 13 bases. The CDR3 length is 13 residues. From germline, CDR1 is MNHNS and CDR2 SASEGT. The CDR3 nucleotides read TGTGCCAGCAGGGTAGATGTCTGGAACACCATATATTTT. Its translation is CASRVDVWNTIYF.

This clone appeared once. The chain carries TRBV7-3 and TRBJ2-7; a weak D match, TRBD2 (6 bases). The CDR3 runs to 15 residues. V shed 4 bases and J shed 5 bases, with 18 bases lying between them. Germline CDR1 and CDR2: SGHTA and FQGTGA. The CDR3 reads CASSSGLSGLNEQYF. The DNA of the CDR3 is TGTGCCAGCAGCTCCGGTCTCAGCGGGTTGAACGAGCAGTACTTC.

The V and J genes are TRBV6-1 and TRBJ2-3; D possibly corresponds to TRBD2 (5 bases). CDR3 size: 16 residues. Trimming stripped 4 bases from V and 0 bases from J, with 14 bases between. CDR1 and CDR2 (germline): MNHNS, SASEGT. In DNA, the CDR3 is TGTGCCAGCAGTGGGCTCAGCGGTACTAGCACAGATACGCAGTATTTT. Its protein product is CASSGLSGTSTDTQYF.